The 17 T cell receptor beta chains below come from one sample, sequenced in a study of blood T cells in healthy people across ages. Primed by a sample-barcoded 5' primer and a J-beta primer mix, a second PCR proceeded for about 6 to 11 cycles. TCRdb fed the 5' RACE reads into MiXCR, producing one record per CDR3 protein. The table lists 1.5 million to 2 million distinct CDR3 sequences, about 30% of them singletons. Material: blood. Source of these receptors: a woman aged 25 to 39 in good health.

The V and J genes are TRBV20-1 and TRBJ2-1; 11 nucleotides agree with TRBD2. The DNA matches TRBJ2-7 better at its end, which makes the J call doubtful. This CDR3 is 14 amino acids long. CDR1 is DFQATT and CDR2 is SNEGSKA in the germline V gene (reference sequence). The CDR3 region is CSASSGGAYNEQYF. The DNA of the CDR3 is TGCAGTGCTAGTAGCGGGGGGGCCTACAATGAGCAGTACTTC.

In the case of this clonotype: One base away lies a much larger clone, so this may be a sequencing read error. This chain links TRBV7-2 with TRBJ2-7; TRBD2 aligns across 7 bases. CDR3 length: 12 residues. Trimming cost V 4 bases and J 9 bases; bases outside gene matches: 6. The V gene's germline CDR1 is SGHTA and CDR2 FQGNSA. In DNA, the CDR3 is TGTGCCAGCAGCTCGGGAGGCCGAGGGCAGTACTTC. Its protein is CASSSGGRGQYF.

This clonotype has more than one count but fewer than ten. V and J are TRBV7-6 and TRBJ2-1; 7 nucleotides line up with TRBD2. J was trimmed by 8 bases and V by 7 bases; bases with no gene match: 11. The CDR3 extends over 14 amino acids. Germline CDR1 and CDR2: SGHVS and FNYEAQ. CDR3 in amino acids: CASNARLGRDEQFF. The CDR3 DNA follows: TGTGCCAGCAACGCGCGATTAGGGAGGGATGAGCAGTTCTTC.

This clonotype has a handful of counts. The rearrangement joins TRBV6-5 to TRBJ1-4; a weak D match, TRBD1 (6 bases). This CDR3 comprises 13 residues. Germline CDR1 is MNHEY and CDR2 is SVGAGI. V lost 7 bases and J lost 8, with 14 bases in between. The CDR3 bases are TGTGCCAGCACCTCTCCAGGGGACGAAAAACTGTTTTTT. This sequence encodes CASTSPGDEKLFF.

About this clonotype itself: Possible read error: a much larger clone is one base away. The V and J genes are TRBV10-3 and TRBJ2-1; 7 bases are shared with TRBD1. The CDR3 has 13 amino acids. V was clipped by 8 bases and J by 6 bases; unmatched bases: 7. The V gene's germline CDR1 is ENHRY and CDR2 SYGVKD. The CDR3: CAIRQGLGNEQFF. In nucleotides, the CDR3 is TGTGCCATCCGACAGGGCTTAGGCAATGAGCAGTTCTTC.

V gene TRBV7-6 combines with J gene TRBJ2-5; D is perhaps TRBD2 (6 bases). Trimming left V 7 bases short and J 1 base short, with 13 bases between. Germline loops: CDR1 SGHVS, CDR2 FNYEAQ. The CDR3 spans 14 residues. The CDR3: CASMTMGGQETQYF. The CDR3 region has the DNA TGTGCCAGCATGACAATGGGGGGCCAAGAGACCCAGTACTTC.

This clonotype was counted between two and nine times. V gene TRBV6-6 combines with J gene TRBJ2-7; 8 bases agree with TRBD1. V gave up 6 bases and J gave up 2 bases; unmatched junction bases: 6. The germline V gene encodes CDR1 MNHNY and CDR2 SVGAGI (reference sequence). CDR3 length equals 14 residues. The CDR3 region has the DNA TGTGCCAGCAGACCCCGACAGGGGACCTACGAGCAGTACTTC. The encoded protein is CASRPRQGTYEQYF.

The J gene is TRBJ2-1, the V gene TRBV29-1; D may correspond to TRBD1 or TRBD2 (6 bases each). Germline loops: CDR1 SQVTM, CDR2 ANQGSEA. The V gene lost 4 bases and the J gene lost 3 bases, with 19 bases spanning the gap. CDR3 size: 16 residues. CDR3 amino acids: CSVGKRGALNYNEQFF. The CDR3 DNA is TGCAGCGTTGGGAAGAGGGGGGCACTAAACTACAATGAGCAGTTCTTC.

The chain uses TRBV20-1 and TRBJ2-3; 11 nucleotides agree with TRBD2. Germline trimming cut 5 bases from V and 6 bases from J; bases unmatched to any gene: 10. The CDR3 length is 15 residues. The germline CDR1 and CDR2 sequences are DFQATT and SNEGSKA (reference sequence). CDR3 in amino acids: CSAQYIAGGMDTQYF. The DNA for the CDR3 is TGCAGTGCTCAATATATAGCGGGAGGGATGGATACGCAGTATTTT.

A few counts support this clonotype. The J gene is TRBJ1-2, the V gene TRBV20-1; D is unresolved. Trimming took 2 bases from V and 8 from J, leaving 18 bases between them. CDR1 is DFQATT, CDR2 SNEGSKA, per germline (reference sequence). CDR3 length: 14 residues. The CDR3 spells CSARPPGRVTGYTF. The CDR3 DNA reads as TGCAGTGCTAGACCCCCGGGCCGGGTTACGGGCTACACCTTC.

The chain's CDR3 is CASGEQGIDGYTF. Written as DNA, the CDR3 is TGCGCCAGCGGGGAACAGGGAATCGATGGCTACACCTTC. V is TRBV10-2 and J is TRBJ1-2, with a possible D match to TRBD1 (6 bases). The CDR3 extends over 13 amino acids. Germline assignment: CDR1 WSHSY and CDR2 SAAADI. Trimming took off 8 bases at V and 6 bases at J, with 16 bases between the two ends.

At least ten counts were recorded for this clonotype. This chain connects TRBV28 to TRBJ2-5; D uncertain. Trimming pared 3 bases from V and 2 bases from J, leaving 7 bases between. This CDR3 region has 13 residues. Germline V lookup: CDR1 MDHEN, CDR2 SYDVKM. In DNA, the CDR3 is TGTGCCAGCAGTTTGGTTCATCAAGAGACCCAGTACTTC. The encoded protein is CASSLVHQETQYF.

The chain combines TRBV5-1 with TRBJ2-2; D might be TRBD1 (6 bases). V lost 2 bases and J lost 5, with 10 bases in between. Germline lookup yields CDR1 SGHRS and CDR2 YFSETQ. The length of the CDR3 is 14 residues. The CDR3 region is CASSFRGPTGELFF. The CDR3 bases are TGCGCCAGCAGCTTCAGGGGACCTACCGGGGAGCTGTTTTTT.

This clonotype has more than one count but fewer than ten. V is TRBV29-1 and J is TRBJ2-7; D is possibly TRBD2 (5 bases). Per the germline V gene, CDR1 is SQVTM and CDR2 is ANQGSEA. This CDR3 comprises 14 residues. Trimming stripped 4 bases from V and 1 base from J, with 14 bases between. The CDR3: CSVGGRGGSYEQYF. DNA of the CDR3: TGCAGCGTTGGAGGGAGAGGAGGTTCCTACGAGCAGTACTTC.

This clonotype was counted many times. V usage is TRBV20-1 and J usage is TRBJ2-7, with D tentatively TRBD2 (6 bases). CDR3 size: 12 residues. Germline lookup yields CDR1 DFQATT and CDR2 SNEGSKA (reference sequence). Trimming removed 3 bases at V and 3 bases at J, with 9 bases between. The CDR3 loop reads CSARRGGYEQYF. The CDR3 DNA follows: TGCAGTGCTAGGAGGGGAGGCTACGAGCAGTACTTC.

This clonotype was observed a handful of times. The chain couples TRBV3-1 to TRBJ2-4, with D hard to call. This CDR3 has 13 amino acids. V was shortened by 2 bases and J by 13 bases, with 15 bases between the two germline ends. Per germline, CDR1 LGHDT and CDR2 YNNKEL (reference sequence). The CDR3 loop is CASSQLDLGEQYF. As DNA, the CDR3 is TGTGCCAGCAGCCAATTAGACCTTGGAGAGCAGTACTTC.

This clonotype turned up a few times. The gene calls are TRBV6-2 or TRBV6-3 and TRBJ2-1; 14 bases align to TRBD2. The germline gives CDR1 MNHEY, CDR2 SVGEGT. Losses at the gene ends were 6 bases for V and 9 bases for J; bases not matched to a gene: 7. The CDR3 consists of 15 residues. The CDR3 loop reads CASRTAGLAGVEQFF. The CDR3 bases are TGTGCCAGCAGGACTGCGGGACTAGCGGGAGTTGAGCAGTTCTTC.